Listed below are T cell receptor beta chains from one sample, sequenced in a study of shared clonotypes between healthy human individuals. The assay was immunoSEQ multiplex PCR, and TCRdb's table has in-frame clones only and misses some. In the table there are around 990,000 clones, approximately 80% of which are singletons. The sample taken for sequencing was memory CD4+ T cells from PBMCs. The receptors originated from a man aged 18 to 30 in good health. Some clones in this sample may be carry-over from other donors' samples. Each CDR3 is given with its conserved first and last residue.

j_gene,v_gene,CDR3aa
TRBJ2-7,TRBV28,CASSPGGRGASGSREQYF
TRBJ1-1,TRBV28,CASRRWGENTEAFF
TRBJ2-1,TRBV9,CASSVDSGVSDEQFF
TRBJ2-7,TRBV7-6,CASSTRTGNDEQYF
TRBJ2-1,TRBV7-2,CASSLTGNIQYNEQFF
TRBJ2-4,TRBV28,CASSWGRLAKNIQYF
TRBJ2-1,TRBV5-1,CASSLVWGSGNEQFF
TRBJ2-1,TRBV21-1,CAGGNGVGRSSYNEQFF
TRBJ2-5,TRBV11-1,CASSYTVAVQETQYF
TRBJ1-3,TRBV5-1,CASSLSGVGNTIYF
TRBJ2-3,TRBV29-1,CSVEGRSATDTQYF
TRBJ2-7,TRBV2,CASINYHEQYF
TRBJ2-5,TRBV14,CASSPRASRNQETQYF
TRBJ2-7,TRBV19,CASRHPDSYEQYF
TRBJ2-1,TRBV7-9,CASSLRRDLYHNEQFF
TRBJ2-5,TRBV28,CASSLWAGETQYF
TRBJ2-5,TRBV30,CAWSAGLALREETQYF
TRBJ2-1,TRBV14,CASSPLAGGVLYNEQFF
TRBJ2-5,TRBV18,CASSPLEGAGETQYF
TRBJ1-2,TRBV10-3,CAISETGTAGYTF
TRBJ1-5,TRBV19,CASTRGGAGTSNQPQHF
TRBJ1-2,TRBV9,CASSAGRDYGYTF
TRBJ2-7,TRBV7-4,CASSTPHRRGEQYF
TRBJ2-1,TRBV5-1,CASSLGQNYNEQFF
TRBJ1-1,TRBV5-4,CASSFRDSGTEAFF
TRBJ2-1,TRBV6-5,CASSYQPGAINEQFF
TRBJ2-5,TRBV2,CASRRGDSNLETQYF
TRBJ2-7,TRBV29-1,CSVGLAGDEQYF
TRBJ2-7,TRBV7-2,CASSYGLAGGSEQYF
TRBJ1-5,TRBV2,CASSERLVLGGQPQHF
TRBJ2-7,TRBV7-9,CASSLAGTGGEQYF
TRBJ2-7,TRBV11-2,CASSLGGGSFGEQYF
TRBJ2-1,TRBV5-1,CASSLTSGRGNEQFF
TRBJ2-5,TRBV4-1,CASSQAGTRWETQYF
TRBJ2-3,TRBV5-4,CASSSSSYTDTQYF
TRBJ1-4,TRBV11-2,CASSRDRAYEKLFF
TRBJ2-5,TRBV5-1,CASSTGEVETQYF
TRBJ1-1,TRBV7-2,CASSFRRVENTKAFF
TRBJ2-1,TRBV5-1,CASSPPAGSSYNEQFF
TRBJ1-2,TRBV28,CASSLDTDYGYTF
TRBJ2-7,TRBV5-1,CASSLGLKDEQYF
TRBJ2-1,TRBV28,CASLGRIGNEQFF
TRBJ2-2,TRBV7-3,CASSPWGTATGELFF
TRBJ2-7,TRBV10-3,CAISEQFQQYF
TRBJ2-3,TRBV27,CASSISPAAPLTQYF
TRBJ2-6,TRBV30,CAWSETSGMGGANVLTF
TRBJ2-7,TRBV11-2,CASSFAYGQGSEQYF
TRBJ2-1,TRBV6-5,CASTRSGGYNEQFF
TRBJ1-5,TRBV6-1,CASRVTRSQPQHF
TRBJ2-3,TRBV28,CASSFIFGPDTDTQYF
TRBJ2-3,TRBV7-2,CASSFAGGLAGADTQYF
TRBJ2-7,TRBV5-1,CASSLQGTASYEQYF
TRBJ1-5,TRBV28,CASSLGGTQHF